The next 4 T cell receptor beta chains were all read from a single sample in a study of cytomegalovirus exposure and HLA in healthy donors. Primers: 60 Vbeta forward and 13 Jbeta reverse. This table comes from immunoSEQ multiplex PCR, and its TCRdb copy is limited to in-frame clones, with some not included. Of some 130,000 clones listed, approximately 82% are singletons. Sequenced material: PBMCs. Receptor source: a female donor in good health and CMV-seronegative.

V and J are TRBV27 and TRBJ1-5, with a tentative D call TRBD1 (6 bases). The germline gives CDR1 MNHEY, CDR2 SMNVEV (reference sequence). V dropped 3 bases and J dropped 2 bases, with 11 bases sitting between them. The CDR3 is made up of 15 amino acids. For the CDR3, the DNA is TGTGCCAGCAGTTTGACAGGATGGGGCAATCAGCCCCAGCATTTT. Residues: CASSLTGWGNQPQHF.

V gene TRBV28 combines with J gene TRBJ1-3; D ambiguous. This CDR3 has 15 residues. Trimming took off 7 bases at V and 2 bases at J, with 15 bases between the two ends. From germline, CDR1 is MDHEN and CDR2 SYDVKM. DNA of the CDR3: TGTGCCAGCACCAGACTCGGGAACCCTGGAAACACCATATATTTT. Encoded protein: CASTRLGNPGNTIYF. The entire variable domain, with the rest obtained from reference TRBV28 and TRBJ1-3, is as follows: DVKVTQSSRYLVKRTGEKVFLECVQDMDHENMFWYRQDPGLGLRLIYFSYDVKMKEKGDIPEGYSVSREKKERFSLILESASTNQTSMYLCASTRLGNPGNTIYFGEGSWLTVV.

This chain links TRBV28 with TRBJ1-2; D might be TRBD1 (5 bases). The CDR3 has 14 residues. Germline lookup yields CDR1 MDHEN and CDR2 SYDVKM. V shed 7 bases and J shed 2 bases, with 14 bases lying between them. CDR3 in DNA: TGTGCCAGCACTGGGGCAGACAACAACTATGGCTACACCTTC. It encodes CASTGADNNYGYTF.

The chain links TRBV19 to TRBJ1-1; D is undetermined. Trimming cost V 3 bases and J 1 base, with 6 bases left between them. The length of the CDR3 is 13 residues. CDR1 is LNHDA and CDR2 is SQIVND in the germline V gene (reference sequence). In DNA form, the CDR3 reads TGTGCCAGTAGTATGTCAGGGAACACTGAAGCTTTCTTT. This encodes CASSMSGNTEAFF.